Listed here are 32 T cell receptor beta chains from one sample, sequenced in a study of TIL therapy for anti-PD-1-resistant metastatic lung cancer. This was the immunoSEQ v3 assay. Sequencing was performed with immunoSEQ multiplex PCR; in TCRdb, only in-frame clones are kept and a portion is missing. The data show around 100,000 clones, about three fifths seen once. The time point: pre-treatment sample, taken before nivolumab and TIL therapy. Pleural nodules or supraclavicular lymph nodes made up most of the excised metastases sampled. The input for sequencing was tumor tissue, taken at baseline. The receptors were sampled from a person aged 25 to 85 with non-small cell lung cancer.

This rearrangement joins TRBV5-1 to TRBJ2-1; possible D gene TRBD1, 6 bases. CDR3 length: 14 amino acids. Germline V CDR1 and CDR2: SGHRS, YFSETQ. Deletions cut 2 bases from V and 5 bases from J, with 11 bases between. CDR3 in DNA: TGCGCCAGCAGCTTACAGGGCCCAAACAATGAGCAGTTCTTC. Translating gives CASSLQGPNNEQFF.

CDR3 region: CAWRPGLNTEAFF. As DNA, the CDR3 is TGTGCCTGGAGGCCGGGACTGAACACTGAAGCTTTCTTT. V gene TRBV30 combines with J gene TRBJ1-1, with D tentatively TRBD1 (5 bases). Germline V gene sequence: CDR1 GTSNPN, CDR2 SVGIG (reference sequence). The CDR3 loop spans 13 amino acids. Trimming left V 3 bases short and J 0 bases short, with 8 bases between.

The chain carries TRBV11-2 and TRBJ1-2; D perhaps matches TRBD1 (6 bases). The CDR3 contains 16 residues. Germline CDR1 reads SGHAT; CDR2 reads FQNNGV. Trimming removed 1 base from V and 3 bases from J, with 15 bases in between. The CDR3 protein is CASSLVRGREDYGYTF. CDR3 in DNA: TGTGCCAGCAGCTTAGTCCGGGGGCGGGAAGACTATGGCTACACCTTC.

This clone was found a few times. This CDR3 is CASSPFSLPGTGNTEAFF. CDR3 in DNA: TGTGCCAGCAGCCCTTTTTCCCTCCCCGGGACAGGGAACACTGAAGCTTTCTTT. This rearrangement joins TRBV7-9 to TRBJ1-1; 8 bases agree with TRBD1. The CDR3 extends over 18 amino acids. The ends lost 5 bases at V and 1 base at J; junction bases unmatched: 15. Germline V lookup: CDR1 SEHNR, CDR2 FQNEAQ (reference sequence).

This clone was observed a handful of times. The chain links TRBV3-1 (or the pseudogene TRBV3-2) to TRBJ2-1, with 9 bases matching TRBD2. V lost 3 bases and J lost 0; bases outside the gene matches: 9. This CDR3 has 18 residues. Germline V lookup: CDR1 LGHDT, CDR2 YNNKEL (reference sequence). The CDR3 here is CASSHPASGVPSYNEQFF. CDR3 DNA: TGTGCCAGCAGCCATCCGGCTAGCGGGGTTCCCTCCTACAATGAGCAGTTCTTC.

V gene TRBV30 combines with J gene TRBJ2-5; 7 bases match TRBD2. In germline, CDR1 is GTSNPN, CDR2 SVGIG (reference sequence). The ends lost 0 bases at V and 5 bases at J; junction bases unmatched: 6. The CDR3 has 14 amino acids. CDR3 coding DNA: TGTGCCTGGAGTGTAGGTGGGGGGGTGGAGACCCAGTACTTC. Translated: CAWSVGGGVETQYF.

The chain has TRBV4-1 and TRBJ1-2; D is ambiguous. The CDR3 is 14 residues long. V shed 2 bases and J shed 0 bases, with 7 bases lying between them. Germline V CDR1 and CDR2: MGHRA, YSYEKL. CDR3 sequence reads: CASSQSPANYGYTF. The CDR3 DNA reads TGCGCCAGCAGCCAAAGTCCAGCTAACTATGGCTACACCTTC.

This clone has a single count. V is TRBV6-5 and J is TRBJ2-5, with D possibly matching TRBD2 (6 bases). The CDR3 runs to 12 residues. The V gene lost 6 bases and the J gene lost 1 base, with 6 bases spanning the gap. Germline V lookup: CDR1 MNHEY, CDR2 SVGAGI. The chain's CDR3 is CASRGLQETQYF. Written as DNA, the CDR3 is TGTGCCAGCAGGGGACTCCAAGAGACCCAGTACTTC.

This clone was detected once. The CDR3 nucleotides are TGTGCCAGCCGACATACGGGAGAGACCCAGTACTTC. Translating gives CASRHTGETQYF. This chain connects TRBV12-3 or TRBV12-4 to TRBJ2-5; no clear D. There are 12 residues in the CDR3. The V end was cut by 8 bases, the J end by 4 bases, with 11 bases between.

The gene calls are TRBV6-5 and TRBJ1-3; possibly TRBD1 for D (6 bases). The CDR3 consists of 14 residues. Germline V gene sequence: CDR1 MNHEY, CDR2 SVGAGI. The V and J ends lost 6 bases and 4 bases respectively, with 13 bases between them. Here the CDR3 reads CASSGEGGGNTIYF. CDR3 nucleotides: TGTGCCAGCAGCGGAGAAGGGGGAGGAAACACCATATATTTT.

The chain links TRBV7-2 to TRBJ2-5; D call uncertain. This CDR3 comprises 12 residues. CDR1 and CDR2 (germline): SGHTA, FQGNSA. Trimming shortened V by 6 bases and J by 0 bases, and 5 bases separated the two germline ends. CDR3 amino acids: CASSTYQETQYF. The CDR3 DNA is TGTGCCAGCAGTACGTACCAAGAGACCCAGTACTTC.

V usage is TRBV6-5 and J usage is TRBJ1-5; possibly TRBD1 for D (5 bases). The CDR3 contains 13 residues. CDR1 MNHEY and CDR2 SVGAGI come from the germline V gene. Deletions cut 5 bases from V and 4 bases from J, with 9 bases between. DNA for the CDR3: TGTGCCAGCAGTCAGGGTCGGAATCAGCCCCAGCATTTT. It encodes CASSQGRNQPQHF.

The chain joins TRBV9 to TRBJ2-5, with a possible D match to TRBD2 (7 bases). V was pared by 2 bases and J by 5 bases, with 16 bases between. This CDR3 comprises 15 residues. Looked up from germline, CDR1 is SGDLS and CDR2 is YYNGEE. Written as DNA, the CDR3 is TGTGCCAGCAGCGTGGGGGGGGCACCACGGGAGACCCAGTACTTC. Translation gives CASSVGGAPRETQYF.

This clone has a single count. The chain couples TRBV7-2 to TRBJ2-4; 8 nucleotides match TRBD2. V lost 1 base to trimming and J lost 1 base; unmatched junction nucleotides: 6. This CDR3 comprises 17 residues. Per the germline V gene, CDR1 is SGHTA and CDR2 is FQGNSA. The CDR3 reads CASSLESGSGAKNIQYF. The CDR3 coding sequence is TGTGCCAGCAGCTTAGAAAGCGGGAGTGGGGCCAAAAACATTCAGTACTTC. The full variable domain, with the rest looked up from reference TRBV7-2 and TRBJ2-4, is GAGVSQSPSNKVTEKGKDVELRCDPISGHTALYWYRQSLGQGLEFLIYFQGNSAPDKSGLPSDRFSAERTGGSVSTLTIQRTQQEDSAVYLCASSLESGSGAKNIQYFGAGTRLSVL.

There are a few counts of this clone. The genes are TRBV6-2 or TRBV6-3 and TRBJ1-2; no definite D call. Between the trimmed V and J ends, which lost 2 bases and 6 bases, there was a span of 10 bases. This CDR3 is built from 13 residues. CDR1 MNHEY and CDR2 SVGEGT come from the germline V gene. The chain's CDR3 is CASSYNPSNGYTF. The DNA for the CDR3 is TGTGCCAGCAGTTACAATCCTTCGAATGGCTACACCTTC.

This clone was picked up a small number of times. The rearrangement joins TRBV28 to TRBJ2-3; 15 positions agree with TRBD2. The CDR3 has 16 amino acids. The germline gives CDR1 MDHEN, CDR2 SYDVKM. Losses at the gene ends were 4 bases for V and 3 bases for J; bases not matched to a gene: 2. The CDR3 DNA reads TGTGCCAGCAGTTGGGGACTAGCGGGGGGAACAGATACGCAGTATTTT. It specifies CASSWGLAGGTDTQYF.

This clone came up a few times. The sample holds other DNA sequences that translate to the same CDR3. This chain uses TRBV5-4 with TRBJ2-5; D might be TRBD1 or TRBD2, each matching 5 bases. The CDR3 has 14 amino acids. Trimming cost V 0 bases and J 1 base, with 7 bases left between them. Germline V gene data show CDR1 as SGHNT and CDR2 as YYREEE (reference sequence). CDR3 sequence (DNA): TGTGCCAGCAGCTTGGCGGGACGCCAAGAGACCCAGTACTTC. It codes for CASSLAGRQETQYF.

The chain uses TRBV24-1 and TRBJ2-5, with 11 bases identical to TRBD2. Germline assignment: CDR1 KGHDR and CDR2 SFDVKD. V lost 2 bases, J lost 5 bases, and 6 bases stayed unmatched. The CDR3 consists of 16 residues. CDR3 nucleotides: TGTGCCACCAGTGATTCGACTAGCGGGAAAGGGGAGACCCAGTACTTC. It is translated as CATSDSTSGKGETQYF.

The chain combines TRBV15 with TRBJ2-3; the D is unclear. Germline CDR1 and CDR2: LNHNV and YYDKDF (reference sequence). The CDR3 runs 12 residues. Trimming shortened V by 0 bases and J by 6 bases, and 4 bases separated the two germline ends. Here the CDR3 reads CATSRDMDTQYF. CDR3 nucleotides: TGTGCCACCAGCAGAGATATGGATACGCAGTATTTT.

This clone was seen many times. The chain recombines TRBV19 with TRBJ1-3; unclear D gene. The germline V gene encodes CDR1 LNHDA and CDR2 SQIVND (reference sequence). V shed 1 base and J shed 2 bases, with 12 bases lying between them. The CDR3 loop spans 16 amino acids. CDR3: CASSIGWGPAGNTIYF. The CDR3 nucleotides read TGTGCCAGTAGTATAGGTTGGGGTCCCGCTGGAAACACCATATATTTT.

As concerns this clone: This sequence may be a read error, since a much larger clone differs from it by one base. J is TRBJ2-2 and V is TRBV6-5, with no clear D. This CDR3 has 11 amino acids. CDR1 and CDR2 from the germline V gene are MNHEY and SVGAGI. With 2 bases removed from V and 6 bases from J, the gap between germline ends came to 1 base. CDR3 in amino acids: CASSYAGELFF. The CDR3 bases are TGTGCCAGCAGTTACGCCGGGGAGCTGTTTTTT.

The chain uses TRBV28 and TRBJ2-3, with D perhaps TRBD2 (6 bases). The germline gives CDR1 MDHEN, CDR2 SYDVKM. Trimming took 4 bases from V and 2 from J, leaving 22 bases between them. The CDR3 spans 18 residues. CDR3 DNA sequence: TGTGCCAGCAGTTGGGGCGTTCTCCGGGAGAAATCCACAGATACGCAGTATTTT. Residues: CASSWGVLREKSTDTQYF.

This clone has just one count. The genes are TRBV25-1 and TRBJ2-1; no firm D call. CDR3 size: 11 residues. Germline CDR1 reads MGHDK; CDR2 reads SYGVNS. V was cut by 3 bases and J by 9 bases, with 6 bases left in between. CDR3 residues: CASSDRLEQFF. In DNA, the CDR3 is TGTGCCAGCAGTGACCGCCTTGAGCAGTTCTTC. Filled out from reference TRBV25-1 and TRBJ2-1, the complete variable domain reads EADIYQTPRYLVIGTGKKITLECSQTMGHDKMYWYQQDPGMELHLIHYSYGVNSTEKGDLSSESTVSRIRTEHFPLTLESARPSHTSQYLCASSDRLEQFFGPGTRLTVL.

V gene TRBV9 combines with J gene TRBJ2-5; D possibly uses TRBD1 or TRBD2 (5 bases each). CDR3 length equals 13 residues. The ends were cut back, 0 bases at V and 2 bases at J, with 5 bases in the middle. Germline V gene lookup returns CDR1 SGDLS and CDR2 YYNGEE. CDR3 amino acids: CASSVGGQETQYF. The CDR3 nucleotides are TGTGCCAGCAGCGTAGGGGGGCAAGAGACCCAGTACTTC.

The genes are TRBV4-3 and TRBJ2-2; 8 bases map to TRBD1. Germline CDR1 LGHNA, CDR2 YSLEER. Losses at the gene ends were 0 bases for V and 6 bases for J; bases not matched to a gene: 0. The CDR3 consists of 14 residues. CDR3 coding DNA: TGCGCCAGCAGCCAAGACAGGGGGCCCGGGGAGCTGTTTTTT. Amino acids: CASSQDRGPGELFF.

This clone was detected only a few times. The chain recombines TRBV15 with TRBJ1-6; D is unresolved. CDR1 is LNHNV and CDR2 is YYDKDF in the germline V gene (reference sequence). Trimming removed 0 bases from V and 0 bases from J, with 12 bases in between. This CDR3 comprises 18 residues. In nucleotides, the CDR3 is TGTGCCACCAGCAGAGATCGAGGTGAAAGCTCCTATAATTCACCCCTCCACTTT. This codes for CATSRDRGESSYNSPLHF.

This clone was detected a few times. The V call is TRBV2, the J call TRBJ2-2; D remains unclear. The germline CDR1 and CDR2 sequences are SNHLY and FYNNEI. V lost 8 bases and J 7 bases, leaving 11 bases between the germline ends. CDR3 size: 12 residues. CDR3 nucleotides: TGTGCCAGCCGCCCCGTGGGCGGGGAGCTGTTTTTT. Amino acids: CASRPVGGELFF.

The chain has TRBV6-6 and TRBJ1-1, with D perhaps matching TRBD1 (6 bases). The germline V gene encodes CDR1 MNHNY and CDR2 SVGAGI (reference sequence). There are 16 residues in the CDR3. Deletions cut 1 base from V and 1 base from J, with 13 bases between. The CDR3 loop reads CASSYLGGARNTEAFF. The CDR3 nucleotides are TGTGCCAGCAGTTACTTGGGGGGGGCGCGGAACACTGAAGCTTTCTTT.

The rearrangement joins TRBV5-6 to TRBJ2-5, with D perhaps being TRBD1 or TRBD2 (5 bases each). Germline loops: CDR1 SGHDT, CDR2 YYEEEE. The CDR3 is 13 amino acids. Between the trimmed V and J ends, which lost 4 bases and 0 bases, there was a span of 7 bases. The CDR3 DNA reads as TGTGCCAGCAGCCGGGACGACCAAGAGACCCAGTACTTC. This gives the protein CASSRDDQETQYF.

In DNA, the CDR3 is TGTGCCAGCAGCTCGGGGGGCAGGGAGACCCAGTACTTC. It specifies CASSSGGRETQYF. The chain links TRBV5-6 to TRBJ2-5, with D possibly TRBD2 on 7 matching bases. CDR1 and CDR2 (germline): SGHDT, YYEEEE. Trimming removed 3 bases at V and 5 bases at J, with 11 bases between. This CDR3 is 13 amino acids long. The entire variable domain, with the rest obtained from reference TRBV5-6 and TRBJ2-5, is as follows: DAGVTQSPTHLIKTRGQQVTLRCSPKSGHDTVSWYQQALGQGPQFIFQYYEEEERQRGNFPDRFSGHQFPNYSSELNVNALLLGDSALYLCASSSGGRETQYFGPGTRLLVL.

This chain uses TRBV6-5 with TRBJ2-7, with 7 positions matching TRBD1. Germline V gene lookup returns CDR1 MNHEY and CDR2 SVGAGI. V lost 8 bases, J lost 3 bases, and 10 bases stayed unmatched. The CDR3 consists of 14 residues. This CDR3 reads CASQRQGPNYEQYF. DNA for the CDR3: TGTGCCAGCCAAAGACAGGGACCTAACTACGAGCAGTACTTC.

The chain employs TRBV14 and TRBJ1-4, with D possibly being TRBD1 (5 bases). The CDR3 is made up of 15 amino acids. Trimming took 2 bases from V and 2 from J, leaving 9 bases between them. Germline loops: CDR1 SGHDN, CDR2 FVKESK. In DNA, the CDR3 is TGTGCCAGCAGCCAATATGGGGGGACTAATGAAAAACTGTTTTTT. Amino acids: CASSQYGGTNEKLFF.